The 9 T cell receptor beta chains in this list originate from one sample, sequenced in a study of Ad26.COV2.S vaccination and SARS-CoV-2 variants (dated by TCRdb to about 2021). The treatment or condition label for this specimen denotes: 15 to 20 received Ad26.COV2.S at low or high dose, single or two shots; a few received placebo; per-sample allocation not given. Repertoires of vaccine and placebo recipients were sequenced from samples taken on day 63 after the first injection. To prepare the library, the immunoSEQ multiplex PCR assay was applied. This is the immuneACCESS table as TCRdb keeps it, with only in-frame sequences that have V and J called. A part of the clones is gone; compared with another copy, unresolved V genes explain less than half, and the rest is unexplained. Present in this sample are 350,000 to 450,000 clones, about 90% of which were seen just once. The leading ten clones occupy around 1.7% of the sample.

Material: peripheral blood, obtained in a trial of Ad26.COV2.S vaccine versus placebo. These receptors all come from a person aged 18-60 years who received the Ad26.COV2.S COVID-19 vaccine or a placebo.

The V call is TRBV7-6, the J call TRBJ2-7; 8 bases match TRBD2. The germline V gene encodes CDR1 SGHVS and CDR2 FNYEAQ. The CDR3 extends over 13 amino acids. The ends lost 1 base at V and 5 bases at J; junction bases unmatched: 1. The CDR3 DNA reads TGTGCCAGCAGCTTAGTGCGGGAGGACGAGCAGTACTTC. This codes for CASSLVREDEQYF.

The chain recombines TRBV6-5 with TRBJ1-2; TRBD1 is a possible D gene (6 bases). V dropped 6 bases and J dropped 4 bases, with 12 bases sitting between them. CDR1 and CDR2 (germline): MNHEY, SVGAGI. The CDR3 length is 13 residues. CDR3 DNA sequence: TGTGCCAGCAGCCAGGACAGTGTCTATGGCTACACCTTC. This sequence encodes CASSQDSVYGYTF.

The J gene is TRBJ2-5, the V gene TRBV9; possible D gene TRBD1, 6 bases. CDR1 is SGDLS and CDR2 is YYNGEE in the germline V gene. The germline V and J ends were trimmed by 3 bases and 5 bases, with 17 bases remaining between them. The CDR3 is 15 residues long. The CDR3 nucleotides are TGTGCCAGCAGCGCGGAAGACAGGCATGGGGAGACCCAGTACTTC. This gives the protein CASSAEDRHGETQYF.

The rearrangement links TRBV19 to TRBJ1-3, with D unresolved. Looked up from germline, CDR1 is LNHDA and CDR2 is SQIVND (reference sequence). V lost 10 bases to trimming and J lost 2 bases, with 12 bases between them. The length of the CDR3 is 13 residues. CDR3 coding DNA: TGTGCCACCGCCTCCTTACCTGGAAACACCATATATTTT. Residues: CATASLPGNTIYF. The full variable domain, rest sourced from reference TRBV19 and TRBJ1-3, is DGGITQSPKYLFRKEGQNVTLSCEQNLNHDAMYWYRQDPGQGLRLIYYSQIVNDFQKGDIAEGYSVSREKKESFPLTVTSAQKNPTAFYLCATASLPGNTIYFGEGSWLTVV.

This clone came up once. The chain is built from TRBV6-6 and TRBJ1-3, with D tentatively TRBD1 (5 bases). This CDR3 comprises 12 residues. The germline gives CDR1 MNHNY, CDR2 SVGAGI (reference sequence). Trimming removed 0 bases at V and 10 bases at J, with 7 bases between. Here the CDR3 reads CASSYSGETIYF. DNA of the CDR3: TGTGCCAGCAGTTACTCAGGGGAGACCATATATTTT.

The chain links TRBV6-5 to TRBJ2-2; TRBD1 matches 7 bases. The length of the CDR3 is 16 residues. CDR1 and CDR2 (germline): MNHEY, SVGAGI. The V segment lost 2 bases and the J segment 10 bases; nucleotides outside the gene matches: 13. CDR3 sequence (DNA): TGTGCCAGCAGTTACGCTAGGGACAGCAGACCGTTGGAGCTGTTTTTT. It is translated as CASSYARDSRPLELFF.

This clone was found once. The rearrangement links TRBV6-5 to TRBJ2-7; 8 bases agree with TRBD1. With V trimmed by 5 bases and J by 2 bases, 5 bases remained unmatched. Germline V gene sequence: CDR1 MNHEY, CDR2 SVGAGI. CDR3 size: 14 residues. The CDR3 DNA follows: TGTGCCAGCAGTATTTGGACAGGGACCTACGAGCAGTACTTC. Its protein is CASSIWTGTYEQYF.

The CDR3 loop reads CASSLAPGGGYGYTF. CDR3 sequence (DNA): TGTGCCAGCAGCTTGGCACCGGGAGGAGGCTATGGCTACACCTTC. The chain is built from TRBV5-6 and TRBJ1-2; D is undetermined. CDR3 length: 15 amino acids. V was clipped by 0 bases and J by 4 bases, with 13 bases between them. CDR1 SGHDT and CDR2 YYEEEE come from the germline V gene.

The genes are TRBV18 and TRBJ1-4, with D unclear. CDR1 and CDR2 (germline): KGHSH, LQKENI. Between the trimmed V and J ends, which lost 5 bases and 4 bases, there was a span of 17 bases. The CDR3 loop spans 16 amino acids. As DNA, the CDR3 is TGTGCCAGCTCATCATCTCGAGGAGTTCATAATGAAAAACTGTTTTTT. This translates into CASSSSRGVHNEKLFF.